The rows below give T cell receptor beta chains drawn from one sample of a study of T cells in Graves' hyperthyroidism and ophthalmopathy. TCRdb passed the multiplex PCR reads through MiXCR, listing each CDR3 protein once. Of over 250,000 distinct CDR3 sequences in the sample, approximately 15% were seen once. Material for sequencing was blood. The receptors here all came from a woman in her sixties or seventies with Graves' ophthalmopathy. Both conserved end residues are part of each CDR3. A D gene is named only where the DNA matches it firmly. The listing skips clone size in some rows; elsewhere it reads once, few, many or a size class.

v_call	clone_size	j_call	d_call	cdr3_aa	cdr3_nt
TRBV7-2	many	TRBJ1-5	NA	CASSLGAGSDQPQHF	TGTGCCAGCAGCTTAGGTGCAGGGTCCGATCAGCCCCAGCATTTT
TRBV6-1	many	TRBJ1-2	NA	CASSGGWIGTNLSGYTF	TGTGCCAGCAGTGGCGGGTGGATAGGGACAAACCTATCTGGCTACACCTTC
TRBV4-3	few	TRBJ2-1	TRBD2	CASSQDPLTSGPNEQFF	TGCGCCAGCAGCCAAGATCCTTTGACTAGCGGCCCCAATGAGCAGTTCTTC
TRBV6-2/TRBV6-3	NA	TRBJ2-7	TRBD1	CASRRQGRKGYEQYF	TGTGCCAGCAGGCGACAGGGGCGAAAAGGCTACGAGCAGTACTTC
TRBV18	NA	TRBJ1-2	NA	CASSPGTDPNYGYTF	TGTGCCAGCTCACCAGGGACGGATCCTAACTATGGCTACACCTTC
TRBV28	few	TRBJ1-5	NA	CASSLPQGLDQPQHF	TGTGCCAGCAGTTTACCCCAGGGGCTGGATCAGCCCCAGCATTTT
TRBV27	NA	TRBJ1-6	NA	CASSPEGGIFSPLHF	TGTGCCAGCAGCCCGGAGGGGGGGATATTCTCACCCCTCCACTTT
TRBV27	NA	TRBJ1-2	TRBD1	CASSSPNSGGEGNYGYTF	TGTGCCAGCAGTTCCCCCAACTCAGGGGGCGAGGGAAACTATGGCTACACCTTC
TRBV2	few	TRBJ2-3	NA	CASGGGPDTQYF	TGTGCCAGTGGGGGGGGCCCAGATACGCAGTATTTT
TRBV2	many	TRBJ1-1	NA	CASSEEGAITEAFF	TGTGCCAGCAGTGAAGAAGGGGCGATCACTGAAGCTTTCTTT
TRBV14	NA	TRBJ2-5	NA	CASSRYRLLGETQYF	TGTGCCAGCAGCCGCTACCGACTACTCGGGGAGACCCAGTACTTC
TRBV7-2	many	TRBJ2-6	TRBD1	CASSAHGTGAGANVLTF	TGTGCCAGCAGCGCTCACGGGACAGGGGCTGGGGCCAACGTCCTGACTTTC
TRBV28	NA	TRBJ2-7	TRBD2	CASSVYLGGRHEQYF	TGTGCCAGCTCCGTCTATTTGGGGGGGAGACACGAGCAGTACTTC
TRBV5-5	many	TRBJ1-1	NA	CASSSTASSTEAFF	TGTGCCAGCAGCTCGACGGCATCGAGTACTGAAGCTTTCTTT
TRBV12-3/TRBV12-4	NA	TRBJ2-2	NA	CASTGQRGSGTGELFF	TGTGCCAGCACGGGGCAGAGAGGGAGTGGCACCGGGGAGCTGTTTTTT
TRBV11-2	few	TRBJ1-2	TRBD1	CASSRDRHHGYTF	TGTGCCAGCAGCCGGGACAGGCATCATGGCTACACCTTC
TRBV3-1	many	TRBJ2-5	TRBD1	CASSQYVTGEETQYF	TGTGCCAGCAGCCAATACGTGACAGGGGAGGAGACCCAGTACTTC
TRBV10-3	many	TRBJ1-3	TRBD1	CAIRGGGEAGNTIYF	TGTGCCATCAGGGGAGGGGGCGAGGCTGGAAACACCATATATTTT
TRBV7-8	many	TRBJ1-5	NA	CASSPRWRDSNQPQHF	TGTGCCAGCAGCCCGCGGTGGAGGGACAGCAATCAGCCCCAGCATTTT
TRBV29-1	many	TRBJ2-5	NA	CSVGKRPEGVETQYF	TGCAGCGTTGGAAAAAGGCCAGAGGGGGTGGAGACCCAGTACTTC
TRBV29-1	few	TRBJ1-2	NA	CSVGRLGLWGGYTF	TGCAGCGTTGGAAGGCTTGGACTTTGGGGTGGCTACACCTTC
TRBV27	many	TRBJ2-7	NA	CASSQTGLYEQYF	TGTGCCAGCAGTCAGACAGGCCTCTACGAGCAGTACTTC
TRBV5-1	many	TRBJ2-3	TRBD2	CASSLGLAGGWTDTQYF	TGCGCCAGCAGCTTGGGACTAGCGGGGGGATGGACAGATACGCAGTATTTT
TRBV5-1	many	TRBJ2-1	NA	CASSGESRNEQFF	TGCGCCAGCAGCGGAGAGTCCCGAAACGAGCAGTTCTTC
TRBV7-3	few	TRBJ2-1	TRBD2	CASSLISGSGNEQFF	TGTGCCAGCAGCTTAATAAGCGGGAGTGGAAATGAGCAGTTCTTC
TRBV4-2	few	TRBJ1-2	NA	CASSQDMQGGRGYTF	TGTGCCAGCAGCCAAGATATGCAGGGCGGCCGGGGCTACACCTTC
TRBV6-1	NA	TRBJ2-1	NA	CASSGTRSSYNEQFF	TGTGCCAGCAGTGGTACTAGAAGCTCCTACAATGAGCAGTTCTTC
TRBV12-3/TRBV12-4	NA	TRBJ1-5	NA	CASRSGTASDQPQHF	TGTGCCAGCAGAAGCGGGACTGCCTCGGATCAGCCCCAGCATTTT
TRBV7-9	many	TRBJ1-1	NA	CASSPTFVESGTEAFF	TGTGCCAGCAGCCCGACGTTTGTGGAATCAGGCACTGAAGCTTTCTTT
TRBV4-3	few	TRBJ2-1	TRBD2	CASSPLPRGTTYNEQFF	TGCGCCAGCAGCCCCCTCCCCCGGGGGACTACTTACAATGAGCAGTTCTTC
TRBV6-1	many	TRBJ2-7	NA	CASSGPARGRMYEQYF	TGTGCCAGCAGTGGCCCGGCGCGGGGGCGCATGTACGAGCAGTACTTC
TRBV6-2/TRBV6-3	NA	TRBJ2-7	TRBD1	CASSYSNVDRATYEQYF	TGTGCCAGCAGTTACTCTAACGTGGACAGGGCCACCTACGAGCAGTACTTC
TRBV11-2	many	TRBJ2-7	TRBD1	CASSPWDRGPSYEQYF	TGTGCCAGCAGCCCCTGGGACAGGGGTCCCTCCTACGAGCAGTACTTC
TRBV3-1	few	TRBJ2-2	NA	CASSPDKSTGELFF	TGTGCCAGCAGCCCCGATAAATCGACCGGGGAGCTGTTTTTT
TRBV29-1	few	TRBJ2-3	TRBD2	CSGDDGRVTDTQYF	TGCAGCGGGGACGACGGGAGGGTCACAGATACGCAGTATTTT
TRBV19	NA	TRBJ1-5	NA	CASSIDLGEVNQPQHF	TGTGCCAGTAGTATAGATCTAGGGGAGGTGAATCAGCCCCAGCATTTT
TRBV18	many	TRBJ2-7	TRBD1	CASSQGQGYEQYF	TGTGCCAGCTCTCAGGGACAGGGCTACGAGCAGTACTTC
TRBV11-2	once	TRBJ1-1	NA	CASSLLLPQAFF	TGTGCCAGCAGCTTACTTCTCCCACAGGCTTTCTTT
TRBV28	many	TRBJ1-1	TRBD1	CASSSGQTNTEAFF	TGTGCCAGCAGTTCGGGACAGACAAACACTGAAGCTTTCTTT
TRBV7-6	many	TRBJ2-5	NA	CASSPVGRSETQYF	TGTGCCAGCAGCCCCGTAGGGAGATCGGAGACCCAGTACTTC
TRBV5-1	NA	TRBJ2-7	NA	CASSRATSTTRGDEQYF	TGCGCCAGCAGTAGGGCCACTTCGACTACCCGTGGGGACGAGCAGTACTTC
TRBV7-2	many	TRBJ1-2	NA	CASSSPRDGKPYGYTF	TGTGCCAGCAGCAGTCCGCGGGACGGAAAACCTTATGGCTACACCTTC
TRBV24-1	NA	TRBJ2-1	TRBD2	CATSDLKASGYNEQFF	TGTGCCACCAGTGATTTGAAGGCTAGCGGGTACAATGAGCAGTTCTTC
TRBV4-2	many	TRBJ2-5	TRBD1	CASSQDGTGKLETQYF	TGTGCCAGCAGCCAAGACGGGACAGGTAAATTGGAGACCCAGTACTTC
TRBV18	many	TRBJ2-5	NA	CASSIRLQETQYF	TGTGCCAGCTCAATAAGATTACAAGAGACCCAGTACTTC
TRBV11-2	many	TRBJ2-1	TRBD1	CASSPRTGGNEQFF	TGTGCCAGCAGCCCGAGGACAGGGGGGAATGAGCAGTTCTTC
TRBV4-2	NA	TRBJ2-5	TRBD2	CASSQGTSVGETQYF	TGTGCCAGCAGCCAAGGGACTAGCGTAGGAGAGACCCAGTACTTC
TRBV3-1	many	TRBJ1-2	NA	CASSPQKFYGYTF	TGTGCCAGCAGCCCACAGAAATTCTATGGCTACACCTTC
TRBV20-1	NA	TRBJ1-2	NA	CSANGGEIGYGYTF	TGCAGTGCTAACGGCGGGGAGATCGGCTATGGCTACACCTTC
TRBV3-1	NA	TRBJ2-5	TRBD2	CASSLSPGGGVQETQYF	TGTGCCAGCAGCCTCTCTCCTGGGGGGGGAGTCCAAGAGACCCAGTACTTC
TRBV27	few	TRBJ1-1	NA	CASRSEFRNTEAFF	TGTGCCAGCAGGTCAGAGTTTAGGAACACTGAAGCTTTCTTT
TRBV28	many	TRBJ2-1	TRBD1	CASSLGQGTYNEQFF	TGTGCCAGCAGCCTGGGACAGGGAACTTACAATGAGCAGTTCTTC
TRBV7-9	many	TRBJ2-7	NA	CASAQSDEQYF	TGTGCCAGCGCCCAAAGCGACGAGCAGTACTTC
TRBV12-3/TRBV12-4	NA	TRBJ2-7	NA	CASSLGLGGTGQGTLYEQYF	TGTGCCAGCAGTTTAGGATTGGGGGGAACGGGCCAGGGCACCCTCTACGAGCAGTACTTC
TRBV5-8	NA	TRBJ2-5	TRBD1	CASREQGALAETQYF	TGTGCCAGCAGGGAACAGGGGGCTCTAGCAGAGACCCAGTACTTC
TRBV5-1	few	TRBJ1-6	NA	CASSLGEGISSPLHF	TGCGCCAGCAGCTTGGGGGAGGGTATCAGTTCACCCCTCCACTTT
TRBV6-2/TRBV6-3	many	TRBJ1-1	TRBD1	CASKGTGMNTEAFF	TGTGCCAGCAAAGGGACAGGAATGAACACTGAAGCTTTCTTT
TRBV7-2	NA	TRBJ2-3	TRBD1	CASSFIQGAGDTQYF	TGTGCCAGCAGCTTTATACAGGGGGCGGGAGATACGCAGTATTTT
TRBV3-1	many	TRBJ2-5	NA	CASSPQQVVETQYF	TGTGCCAGCAGCCCGCAACAGGTGGTTGAGACCCAGTACTTC